This T cell receptor beta chain was observed in a study of blood T cell repertoires in COVID-19 (dated by TCRdb to the early 2020s). Some background on the complete study: Samples covering the acute and convalescent phases of COVID-19 were provided by collaborators in the United States, Italy and Spain. The samples were drawn from two sources: the first 160 participants of the ongoing ImmuneRACE study, and 1,000 to 1,500 subjects contributed by 6 global collaborators. The sample metadata nearly always contained a de-identified subject ID, COVID-19 status, age in years and sex. Where available, HLA class I and class II types were obtained from metadata supplied by the sample provider rather than from assay-based typing. Deeply sampled blood TCRbeta repertoires from subjects exposed to, actively infected with, or recovered from COVID-19 were included in the dataset. The repertoires were released in a freely available public database meant as a resource for research on the immune response to SARS-CoV-2. The prospective study material was composed of cDNA or gDNA derived from T cells, B-cell-depleted T cells, or PBMCs. Beyond this particular receptor, the publication reports: The quantity of clinical and demographic metadata differed by source and by participant and was supplied without curation.

The CDR3 contains 14 residues, cysteine and phenylalanine counted. Only CDR3 DNA remains: 42 bases, in frame from the first base. The junction shows trimming of 10 bases on V and 5 bases on J, and the gene matches do not reach 13 bases of it. This clone was detected only once. The antigen it recognizes is unknown. No base quality values were provided; no much bigger clone lies one nucleotide off. Samples from volunteer blood donors who had recovered from COVID-19 were contributed by a second Seattle source. Whole blood was collected in K2EDTA tubes by collaborating institutions according to the institutions' own protocols. For TCRbeta analysis, collaborator samples were shipped as frozen whole blood, as isolated PBMCs, or as DNA extracted from either sample type. The immunoSEQ Assay, a bias-controlled multiplex PCR, was used to amplify TCRbeta CDR3 regions from genomic DNA. Per the authors' processing: The number of nucleated cells in each sample was estimated by amplification of reference gene primers within the assay. To quantify the absolute abundance of each unique TCRbeta CDR3 rearrangement, sequence reads were collapsed and filtered. For each sample, productive Simpson clonality was calculated as the square root of Simpson's diversity index over productive rearrangements. TCRdb limited this immuneACCESS table to in-frame rearrangements with V and J called. A share of clones is missing; checked studies link under half to unresolved V genes, and the rest is unexplained. V and J calls and clone size are copied from that table; D and trimming were computed from the DNA. The sample profile shows a few hundred thousand clones; roughly 86% of them were found once. Around 9.5% of the sample is taken by the ten largest.

Material for sequencing was peripheral blood. The sequence was obtained from a man aged 35 to 55 who had recovered from COVID-19. This receptor chain uses TRBV23-1 and TRBJ1-2, and 7 junctional nucleotides match TRBD1. TRBV23-1 is treated as an ORF (open reading frame) with a function not yet certain. The CDR3 amino acid sequence is: CAIDRAWGVYGYTF. The nucleotide sequence reads TGCGCCATAGACAGGGCCTGGGGGGTTTATGGCTACACCTTC.